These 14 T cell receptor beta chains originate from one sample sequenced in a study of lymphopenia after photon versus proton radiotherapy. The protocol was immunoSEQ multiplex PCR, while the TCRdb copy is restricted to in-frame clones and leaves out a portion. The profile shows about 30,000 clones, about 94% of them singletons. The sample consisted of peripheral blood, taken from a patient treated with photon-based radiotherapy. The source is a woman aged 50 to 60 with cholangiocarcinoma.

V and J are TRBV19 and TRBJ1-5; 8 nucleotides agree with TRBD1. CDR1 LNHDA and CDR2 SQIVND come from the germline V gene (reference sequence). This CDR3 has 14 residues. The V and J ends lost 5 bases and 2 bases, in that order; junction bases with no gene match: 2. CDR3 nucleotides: TGTGCCAGTAGTGGACAGGGAGGCAATCAGCCCCAGCATTTT. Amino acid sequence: CASSGQGGNQPQHF.

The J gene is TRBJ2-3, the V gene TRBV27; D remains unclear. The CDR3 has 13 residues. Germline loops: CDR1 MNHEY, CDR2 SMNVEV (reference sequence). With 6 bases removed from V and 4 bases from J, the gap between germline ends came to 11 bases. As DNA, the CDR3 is TGTGCCAGCAGCTTGGCCCGATCAGATACGCAGTATTTT. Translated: CASSLARSDTQYF.

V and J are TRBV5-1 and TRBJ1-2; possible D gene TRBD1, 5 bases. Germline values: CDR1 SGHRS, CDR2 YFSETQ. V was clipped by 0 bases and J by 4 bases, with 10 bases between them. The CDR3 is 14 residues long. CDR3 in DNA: TGCGCCAGCAGCTTGGCCGGGGGAGGCTATGGCTACACCTTC. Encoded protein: CASSLAGGGYGYTF.

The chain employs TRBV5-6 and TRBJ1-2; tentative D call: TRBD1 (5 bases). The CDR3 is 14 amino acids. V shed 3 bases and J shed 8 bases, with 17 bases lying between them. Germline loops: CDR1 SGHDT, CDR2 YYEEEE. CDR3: CASSSRGGLWGYTF. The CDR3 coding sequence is TGTGCCAGCAGCTCGAGGGGAGGGTTATGGGGCTACACCTTC.

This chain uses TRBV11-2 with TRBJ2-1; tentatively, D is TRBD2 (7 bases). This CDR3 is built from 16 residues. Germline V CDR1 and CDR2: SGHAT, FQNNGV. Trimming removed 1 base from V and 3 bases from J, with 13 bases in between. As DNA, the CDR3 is TGTGCCAGCAGCTTAGGAGCGGGACATAGCTACAATGAGCAGTTCTTC. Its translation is CASSLGAGHSYNEQFF.

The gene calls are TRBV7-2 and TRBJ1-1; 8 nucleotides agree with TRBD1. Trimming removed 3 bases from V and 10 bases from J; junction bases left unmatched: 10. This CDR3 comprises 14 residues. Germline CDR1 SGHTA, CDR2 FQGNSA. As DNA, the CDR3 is TGTGCCAGCAGCTTCAACAGGGGGTCGGCGGGAGCTTTCTTT. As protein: CASSFNRGSAGAFF.

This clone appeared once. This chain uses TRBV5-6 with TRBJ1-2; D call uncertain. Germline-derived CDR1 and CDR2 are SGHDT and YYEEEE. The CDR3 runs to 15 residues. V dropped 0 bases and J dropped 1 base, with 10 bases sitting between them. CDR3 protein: CASSLARQSNYGYTF. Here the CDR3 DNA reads TGTGCCAGCAGCTTGGCCCGTCAAAGTAACTATGGCTACACCTTC.

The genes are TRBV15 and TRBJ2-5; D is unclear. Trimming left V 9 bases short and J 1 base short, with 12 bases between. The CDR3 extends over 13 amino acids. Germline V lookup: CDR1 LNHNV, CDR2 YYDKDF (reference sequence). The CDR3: CATTPSAQETQYF. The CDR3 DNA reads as TGTGCCACAACTCCCTCGGCCCAAGAGACCCAGTACTTC.

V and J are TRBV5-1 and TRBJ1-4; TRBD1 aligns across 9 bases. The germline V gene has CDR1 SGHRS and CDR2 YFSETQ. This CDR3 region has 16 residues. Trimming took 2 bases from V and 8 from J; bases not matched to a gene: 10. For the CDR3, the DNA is TGCGCCAGCAGCTTCGGACAGGGGAAAATTTTGGAAAAACTGTTTTTT. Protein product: CASSFGQGKILEKLFF.

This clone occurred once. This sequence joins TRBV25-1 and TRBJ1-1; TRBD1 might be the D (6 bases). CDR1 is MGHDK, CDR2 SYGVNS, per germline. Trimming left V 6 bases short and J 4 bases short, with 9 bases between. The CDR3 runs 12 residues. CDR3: CASSTGITEAFF. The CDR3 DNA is TGTGCCAGCAGCACAGGGATCACTGAAGCTTTCTTT.

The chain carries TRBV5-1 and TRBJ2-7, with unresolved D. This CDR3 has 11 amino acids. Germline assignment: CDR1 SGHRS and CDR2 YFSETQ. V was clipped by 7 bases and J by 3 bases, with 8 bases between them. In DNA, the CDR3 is TGCGCCAGCGGATTAAACTACGAGCAGTACTTC. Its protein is CASGLNYEQYF.

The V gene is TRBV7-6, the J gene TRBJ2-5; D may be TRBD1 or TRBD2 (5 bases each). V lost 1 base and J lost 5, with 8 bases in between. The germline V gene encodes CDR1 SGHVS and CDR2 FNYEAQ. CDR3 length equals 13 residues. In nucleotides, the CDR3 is TGTGCCAGCAGCTTAGTAGGGGACGAGACCCAGTACTTC. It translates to CASSLVGDETQYF.

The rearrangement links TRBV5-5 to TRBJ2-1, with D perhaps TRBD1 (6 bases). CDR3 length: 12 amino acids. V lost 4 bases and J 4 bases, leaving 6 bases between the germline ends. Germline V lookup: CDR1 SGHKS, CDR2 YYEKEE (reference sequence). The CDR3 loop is CASSQGYNEQFF. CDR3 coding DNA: TGTGCCAGCAGCCAGGGGTACAATGAGCAGTTCTTC. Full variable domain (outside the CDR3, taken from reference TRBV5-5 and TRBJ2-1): DAGVTQSPTHLIKTRGQQVTLRCSPISGHKSVSWYQQVLGQGPQFIFQYYEKEERGRGNFPDRFSARQFPNYSSELNVNALLLGDSALYLCASSQGYNEQFFGPGTRLTVL.

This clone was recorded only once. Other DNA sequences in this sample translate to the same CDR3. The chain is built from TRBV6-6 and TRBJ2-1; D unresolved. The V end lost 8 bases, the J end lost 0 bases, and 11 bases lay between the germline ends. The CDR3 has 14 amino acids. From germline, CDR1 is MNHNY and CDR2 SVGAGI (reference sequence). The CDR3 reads CASGRVDSYNEQFF. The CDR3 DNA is TGTGCCAGCGGCCGCGTAGACTCCTACAATGAGCAGTTCTTC.